The rows below give T cell receptor beta chains drawn from one sample of a study of OX40 agonist ivuxolimab in advanced cancers. The assay was immunoSEQ multiplex PCR, and TCRdb's table has in-frame clones only and misses some. The sample shows about 65,000 clones, more than 70% of them seen only once. The material was CD4+ or CD8+ T cells sorted from blood, obtained in a trial of the OX40 agonist ivuxolimab. The origin of the receptors is an adult with an advanced solid tumor such as melanoma, head and neck, liver or kidney cancer. The CDR3 runs from the conserved cysteine through the conserved F or W. The order of the fields is CDR3 length, clone size, V gene, J gene, CDR3 protein. The size of a clone is reported for some rows only, either as once, few or many, or as a class for expanded clones.

length: 14; size: NA; V: TRBV6-5; J: TRBJ2-7; CDR3: CASSYSRGTYEQYF
length: 15; size: NA; V: TRBV10-1; J: TRBJ2-5; CDR3: CASSNPGSYQETQYF
length: 15; size: few; V: TRBV4-2; J: TRBJ2-7; CDR3: CASRTSRAGSYEQYF
length: 17; size: NA; V: TRBV5-4; J: TRBJ1-6; CDR3: CASSQDFWGAGNSPLHF
length: 16; size: NA; V: TRBV5-4; J: TRBJ2-5; CDR3: CASSRKGFGGEETQYF
length: 15; size: once; V: TRBV5-6; J: TRBJ1-1; CDR3: CASSLKGTLNTEAFF
length: 13; size: NA; V: TRBV14; J: TRBJ2-7; CDR3: CASSPIRGLEQYF
length: 15; size: NA; V: TRBV5-5; J: TRBJ1-2; CDR3: CASSWAGQGGNGYTF
length: 16; size: NA; V: TRBV30; J: TRBJ2-2; CDR3: CAWSTRTGRNTGELFF
length: 14; size: NA; V: TRBV6-5; J: TRBJ2-7; CDR3: CASSYSAGAYEQYF
length: 15; size: NA; V: TRBV30; J: TRBJ2-2; CDR3: CAWRRQGPNTGELFF
length: 10; size: NA; V: TRBV6-5; J: TRBJ2-7; CDR3: CASNPPPIHF
length: 18; size: NA; V: TRBV15; J: TRBJ1-3; CDR3: CATSREIPGGSSGNTIYF
length: 13; size: few; V: TRBV18; J: TRBJ1-1; CDR3: CASSVRGQTEAFF
length: 17; size: NA; V: TRBV5-1; J: TRBJ2-2; CDR3: CASNKGLSDYFTGELFF
length: 13; size: NA; V: TRBV30; J: TRBJ2-3; CDR3: CARGGSRADTQYF
length: 14; size: NA; V: TRBV5-1; J: TRBJ2-5; CDR3: CASSTGRIQETQYF
length: 18; size: few; V: TRBV4-1; J: TRBJ2-4; CDR3: CASSQDRGGVLAKNIQYF
length: 14; size: NA; V: TRBV18; J: TRBJ2-5; CDR3: CASSAQGNRETQYF
length: 10; size: NA; V: TRBV6-1; J: TRBJ1-6; CDR3: CASRDSRLHF
length: 15; size: once; V: TRBV19; J: TRBJ2-2; CDR3: CASSKSGLNTGELFF
length: 15; size: NA; V: TRBV4-2; J: TRBJ1-3; CDR3: CASSSIPTSGNTIYF
length: 15; size: NA; V: TRBV19; J: TRBJ1-3; CDR3: CASNRDRTFRNTIYF
length: 12; size: NA; V: TRBV6-5; J: TRBJ1-2; CDR3: CASTEGGLGYTF
length: 13; size: NA; V: TRBV6-6; J: TRBJ1-1; CDR3: CASTISGVTEAFF
length: 16; size: NA; V: TRBV5-4; J: TRBJ1-2; CDR3: CASSRGQGGFNNGYTF
length: 12; size: NA; V: TRBV7-2; J: TRBJ1-2; CDR3: CASSRTDYGYTF
length: 14; size: once; V: TRBV7-8; J: TRBJ1-1; CDR3: CASSLEGSGAEAFF
length: 17; size: NA; V: TRBV7-8; J: TRBJ1-1; CDR3: CASSYQTGGRMNTEAFF